In its sample, the clone carrying this T cell receptor (beta chain) was seen once. Assay: immunoSEQ multiplex PCR; the TCRdb copy retains only in-frame clones and omits some. The table lists about 150,000 clones, 85% to 95% of them singletons. This record comes from a study of control samples from healthy donors and cancer patients. The source of this sequence is a man aged 50 to 59 in good health. The material sequenced was blood.

The CDR3 reads CASSLGQYEQYF. The CDR3 coding sequence is TGTGCCAGCAGCTTAGGTCAGTACGAGCAGTACTTC. The chain has TRBV11-1 and TRBJ2-7; no definite D call. The CDR3 sequence is 12 residues long. Germline assignment: CDR1 SGHAT and CDR2 FQDESV (reference sequence). V was shortened by 1 base and J by 4 bases, with 5 bases between the two germline ends. Supplemented by reference TRBV11-1 and TRBJ2-7, the full variable domain reads EAEVAQSPRYKITEKSQAVAFWCDPISGHATLYWYRQILGQGPELLVQFQDESVVDDSQLPKDRFSAERLKGVDSTLKIQPAELGDSAMYLCASSLGQYEQYFGPGTRLTVT.